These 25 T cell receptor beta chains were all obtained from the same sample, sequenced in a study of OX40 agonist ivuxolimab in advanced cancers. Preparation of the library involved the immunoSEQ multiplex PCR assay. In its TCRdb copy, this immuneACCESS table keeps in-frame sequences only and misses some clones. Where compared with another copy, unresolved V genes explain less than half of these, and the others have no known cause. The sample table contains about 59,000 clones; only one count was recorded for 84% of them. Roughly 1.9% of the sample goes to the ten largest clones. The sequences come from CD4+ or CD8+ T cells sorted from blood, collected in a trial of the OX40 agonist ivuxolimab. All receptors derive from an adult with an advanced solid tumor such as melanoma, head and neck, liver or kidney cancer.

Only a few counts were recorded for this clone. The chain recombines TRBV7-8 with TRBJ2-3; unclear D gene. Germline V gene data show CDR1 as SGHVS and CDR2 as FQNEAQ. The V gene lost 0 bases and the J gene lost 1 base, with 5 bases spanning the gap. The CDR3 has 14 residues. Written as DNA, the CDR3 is TGTGCCAGCAGCTTAGCGCTAGGCACAGATACGCAGTATTTT. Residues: CASSLALGTDTQYF.

The CDR3 coding sequence is TGTGCCAGCAGCTTAGCGACTACGGCAGATACGCAGTATTTT. Translated, it gives CASSLATTADTQYF. The gene calls are TRBV7-2 and TRBJ2-3; D perhaps matches TRBD2 (5 bases). The CDR3 runs to 14 residues. V was clipped by 0 bases and J by 4 bases, with 8 bases between them. Germline V gene sequence: CDR1 SGHTA, CDR2 FQGNSA.

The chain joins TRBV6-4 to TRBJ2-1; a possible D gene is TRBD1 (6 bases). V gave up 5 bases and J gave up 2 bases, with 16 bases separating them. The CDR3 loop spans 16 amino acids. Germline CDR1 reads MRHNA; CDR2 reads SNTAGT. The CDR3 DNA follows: TGTGCCAGCAGTATCAACGGGCAGGGGACCTACAATGAGCAGTTCTTC. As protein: CASSINGQGTYNEQFF.

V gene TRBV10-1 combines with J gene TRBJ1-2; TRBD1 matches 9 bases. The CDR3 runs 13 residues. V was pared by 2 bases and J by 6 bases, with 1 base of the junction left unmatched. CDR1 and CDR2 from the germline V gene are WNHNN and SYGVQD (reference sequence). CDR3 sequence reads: CASSETGGNGYTF. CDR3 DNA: TGCGCCAGCAGTGAGACAGGGGGCAATGGCTACACCTTC.

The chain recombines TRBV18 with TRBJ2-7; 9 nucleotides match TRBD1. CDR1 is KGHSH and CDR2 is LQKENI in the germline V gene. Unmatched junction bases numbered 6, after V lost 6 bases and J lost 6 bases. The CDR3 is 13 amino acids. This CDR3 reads CASSMNRGPEQYF. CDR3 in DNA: TGTGCCAGCTCGATGAACAGGGGGCCCGAGCAGTACTTC. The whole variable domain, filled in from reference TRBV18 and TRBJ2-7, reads NAGVMQNPRHLVRRRGQEARLRCSPMKGHSHVYWYRQLPEEGLKFMVYLQKENIIDESGMPKERFSAEFPKEGPSILRIQQVVRGDSAAYFCASSMNRGPEQYFGPGTRLTVT.

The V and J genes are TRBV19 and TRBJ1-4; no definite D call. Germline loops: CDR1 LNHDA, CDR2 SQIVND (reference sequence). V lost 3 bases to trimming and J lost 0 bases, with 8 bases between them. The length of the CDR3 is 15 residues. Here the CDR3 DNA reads TGTGCCAGTAGTATGCAGATCGCAACTAATGAAAAACTGTTTTTT. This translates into CASSMQIATNEKLFF.

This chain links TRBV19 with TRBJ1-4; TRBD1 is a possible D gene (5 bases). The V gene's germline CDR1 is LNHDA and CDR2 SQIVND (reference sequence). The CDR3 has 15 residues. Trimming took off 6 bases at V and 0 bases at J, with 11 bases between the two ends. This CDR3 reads CASRRDFATNEKLFF. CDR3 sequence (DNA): TGTGCCAGTAGGAGGGACTTTGCAACTAATGAAAAACTGTTTTTT.

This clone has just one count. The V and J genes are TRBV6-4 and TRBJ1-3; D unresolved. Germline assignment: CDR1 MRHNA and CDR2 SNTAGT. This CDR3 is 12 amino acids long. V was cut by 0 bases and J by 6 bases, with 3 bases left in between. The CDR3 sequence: CASSDSQNTIYF. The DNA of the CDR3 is TGTGCCAGCAGTGACTCGCAAAACACCATATATTTT.

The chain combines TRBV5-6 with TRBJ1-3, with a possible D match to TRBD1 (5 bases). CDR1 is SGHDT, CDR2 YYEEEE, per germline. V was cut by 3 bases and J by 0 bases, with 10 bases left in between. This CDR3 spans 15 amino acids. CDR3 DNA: TGTGCCAGCAGCTGGGACGGCAGCTCTGGAAACACCATATATTTT. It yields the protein CASSWDGSSGNTIYF.

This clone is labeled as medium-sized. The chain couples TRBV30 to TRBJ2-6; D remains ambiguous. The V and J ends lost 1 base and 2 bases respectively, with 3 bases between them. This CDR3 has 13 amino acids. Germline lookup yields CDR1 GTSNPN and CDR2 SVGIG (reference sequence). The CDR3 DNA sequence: TGTGCCTGGAGTGGTCCTGGGGCCAACGTCCTGACTTTC. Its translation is CAWSGPGANVLTF.

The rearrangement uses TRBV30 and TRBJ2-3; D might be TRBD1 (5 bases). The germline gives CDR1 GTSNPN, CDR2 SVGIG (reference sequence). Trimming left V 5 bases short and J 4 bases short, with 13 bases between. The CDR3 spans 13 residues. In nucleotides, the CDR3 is TGTGCCTGGCGGCCTGTGGGGCCAGATACGCAGTATTTT. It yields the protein CAWRPVGPDTQYF.

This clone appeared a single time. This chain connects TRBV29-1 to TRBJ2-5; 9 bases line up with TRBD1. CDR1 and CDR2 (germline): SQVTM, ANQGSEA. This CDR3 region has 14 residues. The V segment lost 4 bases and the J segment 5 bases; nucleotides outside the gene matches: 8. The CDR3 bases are TGCAGCGTTGGTCTTTTAGGGACAGGGGAGACCCAGTACTTC. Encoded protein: CSVGLLGTGETQYF.

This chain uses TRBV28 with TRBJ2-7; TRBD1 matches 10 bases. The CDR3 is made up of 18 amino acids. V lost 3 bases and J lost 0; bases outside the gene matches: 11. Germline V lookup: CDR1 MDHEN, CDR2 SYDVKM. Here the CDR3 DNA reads TGTGCCAGCAGTTTTCCCGGGACAGGGGATCCCGGCTCCTACGAGCAGTACTTC. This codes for CASSFPGTGDPGSYEQYF.

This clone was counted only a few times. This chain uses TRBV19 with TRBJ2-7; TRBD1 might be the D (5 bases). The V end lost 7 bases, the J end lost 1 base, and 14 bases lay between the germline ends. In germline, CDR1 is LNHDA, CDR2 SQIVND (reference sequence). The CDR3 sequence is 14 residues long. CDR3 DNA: TGTGCCAGTACCCCTACGGACACGTCCTACGAGCAGTACTTC. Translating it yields CASTPTDTSYEQYF. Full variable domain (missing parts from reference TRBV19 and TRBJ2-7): DGGITQSPKYLFRKEGQNVTLSCEQNLNHDAMYWYRQDPGQGLRLIYYSQIVNDFQKGDIAEGYSVSREKKESFPLTVTSAQKNPTAFYLCASTPTDTSYEQYFGPGTRLTVT.

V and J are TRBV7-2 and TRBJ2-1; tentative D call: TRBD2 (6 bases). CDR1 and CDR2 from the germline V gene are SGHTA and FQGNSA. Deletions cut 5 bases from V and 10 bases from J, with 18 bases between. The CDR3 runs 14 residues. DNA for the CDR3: TGTGCCAGCAGCCCCCAGGCGGAACGGGGGGAGCAGTTCTTC. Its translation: CASSPQAERGEQFF.

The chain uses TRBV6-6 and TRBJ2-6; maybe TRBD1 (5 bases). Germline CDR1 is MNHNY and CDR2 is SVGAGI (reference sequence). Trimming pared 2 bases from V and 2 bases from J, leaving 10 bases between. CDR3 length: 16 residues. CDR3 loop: CASSYEGVAGANVLTF. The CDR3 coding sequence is TGTGCCAGCAGTTACGAAGGGGTGGCTGGGGCCAACGTCCTGACTTTC.

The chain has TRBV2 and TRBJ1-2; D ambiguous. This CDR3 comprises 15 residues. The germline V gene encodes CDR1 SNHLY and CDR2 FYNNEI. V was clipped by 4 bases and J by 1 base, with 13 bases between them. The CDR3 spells CASSGGQAFNYGYTF. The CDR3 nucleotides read TGTGCCAGCAGTGGAGGGCAGGCCTTTAACTATGGCTACACCTTC.

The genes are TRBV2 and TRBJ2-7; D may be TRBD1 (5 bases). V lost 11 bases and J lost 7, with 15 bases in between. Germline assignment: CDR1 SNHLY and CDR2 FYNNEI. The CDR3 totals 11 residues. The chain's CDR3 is CASGPAGEQYF. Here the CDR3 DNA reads TGTGCCTCAGGGCCCGCTGGGGAGCAGTACTTC.

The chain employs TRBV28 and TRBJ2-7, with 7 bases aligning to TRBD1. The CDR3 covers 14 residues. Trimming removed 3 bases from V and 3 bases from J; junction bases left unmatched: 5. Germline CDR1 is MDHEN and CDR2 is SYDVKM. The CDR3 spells CASSLAGGFYEQYF. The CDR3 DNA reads TGTGCCAGCAGTTTGGCAGGGGGATTCTACGAGCAGTACTTC.

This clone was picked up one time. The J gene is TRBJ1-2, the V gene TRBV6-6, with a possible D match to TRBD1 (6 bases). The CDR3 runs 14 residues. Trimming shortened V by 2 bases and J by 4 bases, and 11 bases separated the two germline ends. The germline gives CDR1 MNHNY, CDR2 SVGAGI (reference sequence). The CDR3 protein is CASSYDRLSYGYTF. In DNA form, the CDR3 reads TGTGCCAGCAGTTACGACAGGCTCAGCTATGGCTACACCTTC.

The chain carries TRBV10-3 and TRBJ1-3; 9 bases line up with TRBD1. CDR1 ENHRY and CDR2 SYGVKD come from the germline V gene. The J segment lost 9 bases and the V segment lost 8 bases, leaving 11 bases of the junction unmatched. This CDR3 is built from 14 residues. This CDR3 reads CAIGGQGIGFTIYF. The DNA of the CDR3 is TGTGCCATCGGGGGACAGGGAATCGGGTTCACCATATATTTT.

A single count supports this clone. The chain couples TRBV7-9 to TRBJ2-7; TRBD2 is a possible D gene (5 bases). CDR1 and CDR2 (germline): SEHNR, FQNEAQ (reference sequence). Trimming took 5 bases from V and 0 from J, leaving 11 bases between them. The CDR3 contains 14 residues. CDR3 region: CASSTTGSSYEQYF. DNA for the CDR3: TGTGCCAGCAGCACGACTGGGAGCTCCTACGAGCAGTACTTC.

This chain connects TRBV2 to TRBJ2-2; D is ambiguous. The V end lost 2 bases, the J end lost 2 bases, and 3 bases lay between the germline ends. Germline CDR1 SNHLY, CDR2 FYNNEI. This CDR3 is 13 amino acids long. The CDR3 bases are TGTGCCAGCAGTGAACGCAACACCGGGGAGCTGTTTTTT. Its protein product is CASSERNTGELFF.

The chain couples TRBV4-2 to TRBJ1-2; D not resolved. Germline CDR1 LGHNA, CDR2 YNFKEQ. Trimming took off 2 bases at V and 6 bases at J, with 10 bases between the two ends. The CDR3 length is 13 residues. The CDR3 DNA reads TGTGCCAGCAGCCAATTCCCCGGAGATGGCTACACCTTC. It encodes CASSQFPGDGYTF.

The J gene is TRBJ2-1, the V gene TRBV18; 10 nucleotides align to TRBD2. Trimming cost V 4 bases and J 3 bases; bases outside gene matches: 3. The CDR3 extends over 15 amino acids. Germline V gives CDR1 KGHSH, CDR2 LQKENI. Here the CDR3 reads CASSRGTSDYNEQFF. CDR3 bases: TGTGCCAGCTCACGAGGGACTAGCGACTACAATGAGCAGTTCTTC.